This T cell receptor (beta chain) was sequenced in a study of T cell changes during pregnancy in multiple sclerosis. This CDR3 spans 16 amino acids. The germline gives CDR1 SEHNR, CDR2 FQNEAQ (reference sequence). Trimming shortened V by 1 base and J by 2 bases, and 9 bases separated the two germline ends. This clone has just one count. The assay was immunoSEQ multiplex PCR, and TCRdb's table has in-frame clones only and misses some. The sample holds some 70,000 clones; just over 90% are singletons and the top ten take 2.1%. The chain uses TRBV7-9 and TRBJ2-6; possibly TRBD1 for D (6 bases). The TCR sequence derives from a female donor in good health, enrolled as a control in a pregnancy study. The sample was peripheral blood, taken in the second trimester of pregnancy. CDR3 DNA sequence: TGTGCCAGCAGCTTAGTAACAGGGCCTGGGGCCAACGTCCTGACTTTC. Amino acid sequence: CASSLVTGPGANVLTF.